This T cell receptor (beta chain) emerged from a study of blood T cells in healthy people across ages (dated by TCRdb to between 2015 and 2016). For the study in its entirety: Template switching captured roughly one uniquely barcoded TCR beta cDNA molecule per two T cells in model experiments. Four age groups were formed from the donors: young (average roughly 16 years), middle-aged (around 37), aged (roughly 58) and long-lived (roughly 88). Two additional independent replicas of 1 million unique cDNA reads from the same blood draw were analyzed for two donors (one aged 18 to 30 and one aged 80 or older). Using deep sequencing normalized with unique cDNA molecular identifiers, the study measured how TCR beta repertoire diversity changes with age. Study-wide conclusions, independent of this receptor: A strong correlation was found between observed TCR beta diversity and the percentage of naive T cells measured by flow cytometry. Compared with the aged group, the long-lived group had more naive CD4+ T cells, fewer expanded clones and increased TCR diversity, a pattern suggesting age selection. Conclusive comparison of naive and antigen-experienced compartments was prevented by the profiling of bulk unsorted PBMCs. Observed TCR beta diversity per million T cells fell roughly linearly with age, and a significant reduction was already apparent by age roughly 40. The CMV infection status of donors was not known, potentially confounding age-related changes in expanded clonotypes. Estimates of total diversity based on one million sequenced T cells were considered lower bounds and underestimates.

With regard to this clonotype: Its target antigen remains unknown. No base-level quality is on record; no much larger clone is a single base apart.

The library was obtained by 5' RACE. This sample was sequenced with an Illumina HiSeq 2500. A second PCR of about 6 to 11 cycles was run with a J-beta primer mix and a sample-barcoded 5' primer. A unique molecular identifier was introduced onto each TCR beta cDNA molecule by a template-switch 5' adaptor carrying 12 random nucleotides. At least 2.5 million CDR3-containing paired-end reads were obtained from each sample. First-strand cDNA synthesis was performed from all RNA using the Mint cDNA synthesis kit, with priming by a TRBC-specific oligonucleotide. All cDNA was treated with uracil-DNA glycosylase and then went through a first 18-cycle PCR with the universal primers M1SS and BC2_uni_R. The original methods were these. Normalization of each sample was performed by random selection of 1 million high-quality reads, each carrying a distinct molecular identifier. Reads with shared molecular identifiers were discarded instead of being binned into consensus sequences. MiTCR, run with a Q25 quality threshold and the strictest error-elimination algorithm, handled CDR3 identification, clonotype clustering and error correction. A nonparametric unseen species model with Euler transformation was used to estimate a lower bound on total TCR beta diversity. TCRdb's own reprocessing of the public reads used fastp at Q25 and MiXCR and kept productive beta chains. Each entry merges the rows of one CDR3 protein and shows their most common DNA and genes. Here the V and J calls rest on TCRdb's processing, not on the authors' analysis. The sample data list hundreds of thousands of distinct CDR3 sequences, and 25% to 30% of these were observed just once. The ten largest clonotypes hold 3% of the sample.

Donors were 39 systemically healthy Caucasian individuals from Russia aged roughly 6 to 100 years. Each donor gave ten milliliters of peripheral blood, collected into EDTA-treated Vacutainer tubes. Ficoll-Paque density-gradient centrifugation was used to isolate PBMCs, with at least 6.5 million obtained per sample. Total RNA was extracted from PBMCs with Trizol reagent, with at least 6 micrograms obtained per sample. For every donor, flow cytometry on a PBMC aliquot measured the percentage of naive CD45RAhigh/CD27high T cells. Taken from cysteine to phenylalanine, the CDR3 has 16 residues. Solely the CDR3 DNA is kept, with 48 bases framed from the first base. The germline V end is reduced by 7 bases and the J end by 4 bases; junction bases left unmatched: 10. CDR1 is given as SEHNR and CDR2 as FQNEAQ, both from the germline V gene (reference sequence). This sample also belongs to another study, concerning T cells of mothers and their children. The second paper states: Nine systemically healthy Caucasian individuals, comprising three mothers and their six children, were included as donors. cDNA synthesis consumed the entire amount of extracted RNA, loaded at around 1.4 ug RNA in each 15 ul reaction. In the second PCR, the M1S primer added sample barcodes and 2-4 random nucleotides. Over 8 million TCR beta CDR3 reads were obtained for each mother, and approximately 2.9 million reads were obtained for each child. TCR recombination output is similarly shaped by thymic selection in related and unrelated pairs, with a minor effect exerted by inherited differences. Normalized repertoire overlap was always slightly but never significantly higher in related than unrelated mother-child pairs. With a sensitivity of approximately 93 clones per million clonotypes, no persistent microchimeric T cell clones were detected. To look for features that set related mother-child pairs apart from unrelated individuals, the researchers ran deep NGS to compare the TCR beta repertoires of mothers and children. On average, the children were approximately 11 +/- 4 years old, while the mothers were about 40 +/- 4 years old. After adapters were ligated using NEBNext reagents, the libraries underwent 100+100 nt paired-end sequencing on an Illumina HiSeq 2000. Mother and child libraries were prepared a month apart and sequenced in separate runs to prevent cross-contamination. Between roughly 500,000 and 2,300,000 distinct TCR beta clonotypes were identified per donor. Naive TCR beta clonotypes were estimated from low-frequency clonotypes matched to each donor's FACS-determined naive share, without sorting.

This TCR was recovered from a boy younger than 18 in good health. The rearranged segments are TRBV7-9 and TRBJ2-1; 10 of the junction bases match TRBD1. Sequencing used blood. This receptor has the CDR3 CASNPQGTGVYNEQFF. In nucleotides, the sequence is TGTGCCAGCAACCCACAAGGGACAGGGGTATACAATGAGCAGTTCTTC.